These 27 T cell receptor beta chains originate from one sample sequenced in a study of a mutant IDH1 vaccine in newly diagnosed glioma. Described time point: week 23, last vaccination. The content of each vaccine dose was 300 ug of mutant IDH1 20-mer peptide, and topical imiquimod accompanied it. Method: immunoSEQ multiplex PCR; TCRdb's copy keeps in-frame clones and lacks some. The data show about 81,000 clones, approximately 85% seen once. Antigen specificity for these receptors is unknown. The specimen was PBMCs, collected from a glioma patient whose treatment included an IDH1 peptide vaccine. These receptors originate from a man aged 25 to 45 with glioma. Some clones in this sample may be carry-over from other donors' samples.

The chain is built from TRBV6-1 and TRBJ2-7; TRBD1 matches at 10 bases. This CDR3 spans 16 amino acids. J lost 6 bases, V lost 1 base, and 9 bases had no gene match. The germline V gene has CDR1 MNHNS and CDR2 SASEGT. This chain's CDR3 is CASSEGPGTGVLEQYF. The CDR3 nucleotides are TGTGCCAGCAGTGAAGGGCCAGGGACAGGGGTACTCGAGCAGTACTTC.

The chain has TRBV5-5 and TRBJ2-7; no reliable D call. Per germline, CDR1 SGHKS and CDR2 YYEKEE (reference sequence). The CDR3 covers 14 residues. With 1 base removed from V and 1 base from J, the gap between germline ends came to 9 bases. The CDR3 DNA reads as TGTGCCAGCAGCTTGAGTCCAGCTTCCTACGAGCAGTACTTC. Protein sequence: CASSLSPASYEQYF.

J is TRBJ1-1 and V is TRBV7-3; 7 nucleotides match TRBD1. The trim removed 4 bases at V and 3 bases at J, leaving 2 bases unmatched. The CDR3 is 13 amino acids. Germline CDR1 is SGHTA and CDR2 is FQGTGA. This CDR3 is CASSWDRYTEAFF. DNA of the CDR3: TGTGCCAGCAGCTGGGACAGATACACTGAAGCTTTCTTT.

The chain is built from TRBV5-4 and TRBJ1-3; D call uncertain. The V end was cut by 4 bases, the J end by 3 bases, with 2 bases between. The length of the CDR3 is 11 residues. Per germline, CDR1 SGHNT and CDR2 YYREEE (reference sequence). The CDR3 bases are TGTGCCAGCAGCATTGGAAACACCATATATTTT. It specifies CASSIGNTIYF.

The V gene is TRBV27, the J gene TRBJ2-3, with TRBD2 matching 16 bases. Per germline, CDR1 MNHEY and CDR2 SMNVEV (reference sequence). CDR3 length: 18 residues. The J segment lost 5 bases and the V segment lost 2 bases, leaving 7 bases of the junction unmatched. The CDR3 sequence is CASSLGRGLAGGRDTQYF. The CDR3 nucleotides read TGTGCCAGCAGTTTAGGGCGGGGACTAGCGGGGGGGCGAGATACGCAGTATTTT.

The CDR3 sequence is CASSSGQASSGANVLTF. The CDR3 DNA reads as TGTGCCAGCAGCTCGGGACAGGCGAGCTCTGGGGCCAACGTCCTGACTTTC. This rearrangement joins TRBV11-2 to TRBJ2-6; 8 bases are shared with TRBD1. With 4 bases clipped from V and 0 bases from J, the junction kept 5 bases outside the gene matches. This CDR3 has 17 residues. Germline V gene sequence: CDR1 SGHAT, CDR2 FQNNGV.

The chain uses TRBV6-6 and TRBJ2-3; D is ambiguous. The CDR3 has 15 residues. V was shortened by 0 bases and J by 5 bases, with 12 bases between the two germline ends. CDR1 and CDR2 from the germline V gene are MNHNY and SVGAGI (reference sequence). CDR3 residues: CASSYSSIRGDTQYF. The CDR3 nucleotides read TGTGCCAGCAGTTACTCGTCCATTCGTGGAGATACGCAGTATTTT.

Comment on this clone: One junction end disagrees with the germline gene, perhaps due to a read error. V gene TRBV9 combines with J gene TRBJ1-4; D unclear. The CDR3 has 15 residues. Germline CDR1 is SGDLS and CDR2 is YYNGEE. The CDR3 DNA sequence: TGTGCCGGCAGCGTAAGCCCCGCAACTAATGAAAAACTGTTTTTT. Its translation: CAGSVSPATNEKLFF.

V and J are TRBV11-1 and TRBJ2-7; D is possibly TRBD2 (5 bases). Germline assignment: CDR1 SGHAT and CDR2 FQDESV (reference sequence). This CDR3 is built from 15 residues. Trimming pared 3 bases from V and 3 bases from J, leaving 15 bases between. In DNA form, the CDR3 reads TGTGCCAGCAGCTTTGGATGGACTCTCGGCTACGAGCAGTACTTC. Its protein is CASSFGWTLGYEQYF.

The CDR3 is CASSLYSDRLNQPQHF. CDR3 in DNA: TGTGCCAGCAGTTTATACTCCGACAGGCTAAATCAGCCCCAGCATTTT. The chain employs TRBV27 and TRBJ1-5, with D possibly TRBD1 on 6 matching bases. The CDR3 extends over 16 amino acids. With 1 base removed from V and 4 bases from J, the gap between germline ends came to 14 bases. Germline V gene sequence: CDR1 MNHEY, CDR2 SMNVEV (reference sequence).

V gene TRBV20-1 combines with J gene TRBJ2-3; D gene unclear. Trimming pared 1 base from V and 4 bases from J, leaving 3 bases between. Germline lookup yields CDR1 DFQATT and CDR2 SNEGSKA (reference sequence). The CDR3 covers 11 residues. This CDR3 is CSARAPDTQYF. Here the CDR3 DNA reads TGCAGTGCTAGAGCACCAGATACGCAGTATTTT.

The chain uses TRBV15 and TRBJ2-3, with D hard to call. The CDR3 consists of 16 residues. Trimming shortened V by 4 bases and J by 4 bases, and 18 bases separated the two germline ends. Germline-derived CDR1 and CDR2 are LNHNV and YYDKDF (reference sequence). CDR3 in DNA: TGTGCCACCAGCAATCCCCAAGTACAGTTTGCAGATACGCAGTATTTT. It codes for CATSNPQVQFADTQYF.

The chain couples TRBV6-6 to TRBJ1-3; D not resolved. V lost 7 bases, J lost 8 bases, and 12 bases lay in between. This CDR3 has 12 amino acids. Germline V gene lookup returns CDR1 MNHNY and CDR2 SVGAGI (reference sequence). CDR3 amino acids: CASTSGVDTIYF. As DNA, the CDR3 is TGTGCCAGCACCTCCGGGGTGGACACCATATATTTT.

The chain employs TRBV6-5 and TRBJ2-5; 12 bases are shared with TRBD2. This CDR3 has 15 residues. CDR1 and CDR2 (germline): MNHEY, SVGAGI. With 6 bases clipped from V and 7 bases from J, the junction kept 9 bases outside the gene matches. This chain's CDR3 is CASRLGLAGPMTQYF. CDR3 bases: TGTGCCAGCAGACTGGGACTAGCGGGTCCCATGACCCAGTACTTC.

V is TRBV7-9 and J is TRBJ2-1; TRBD1 matches at 7 bases. This CDR3 is 16 amino acids long. J lost 8 bases, V lost 4 bases, and 14 bases had no gene match. Germline V gene lookup returns CDR1 SEHNR and CDR2 FQNEAQ (reference sequence). CDR3 in amino acids: CASSYLQGLLRYEQFF. The CDR3 coding sequence is TGTGCCAGCAGCTATCTACAGGGGCTCCTAAGGTATGAGCAGTTCTTC.

In its sample, this clone was seen once. The chain is built from TRBV6-5 and TRBJ1-1, with D unclear. CDR3 size: 13 residues. Germline V CDR1 and CDR2: MNHEY, SVGAGI. Trimming pared 5 bases from V and 3 bases from J, leaving 10 bases between. In nucleotides, the CDR3 is TGTGCCAGCAGTCCCCGGAGGGACACTGAAGCTTTCTTT. Translation: CASSPRRDTEAFF.

The chain has TRBV30 and TRBJ1-1, with TRBD1 matching 7 bases. Germline V gene sequence: CDR1 GTSNPN, CDR2 SVGIG (reference sequence). The CDR3 runs 16 residues. J gave up 4 bases and V 4 bases, and 15 bases lay outside the gene matches. CDR3 coding DNA: TGTGCCTGGAAGGAGAAGGGGGCCCCTCCGGGCACTGAAGCTTTCTTT. Encoded protein: CAWKEKGAPPGTEAFF.

J is TRBJ2-4 and V is TRBV9, with 10 positions matching TRBD1. The CDR3 runs to 15 residues. Germline CDR1 reads SGDLS; CDR2 reads YYNGEE. The V segment lost 4 bases and the J segment 9 bases; nucleotides outside the gene matches: 10. In DNA, the CDR3 is TGTGCCAGCAGCCCGAGGGGCTGGACAGGGGGCATTCAGTACTTC. Encoded protein: CASSPRGWTGGIQYF.

V usage is TRBV5-4 and J usage is TRBJ2-7; TRBD2 matches 8 bases. Germline trimming cut 0 bases from V and 3 bases from J; bases unmatched to any gene: 8. The CDR3 covers 16 residues. The germline gives CDR1 SGHNT, CDR2 YYREEE (reference sequence). CDR3: CASSLGSRSGGYEQYF. CDR3 sequence (DNA): TGTGCCAGCAGCTTGGGGTCCCGGAGCGGGGGCTACGAGCAGTACTTC.

V gene TRBV27 combines with J gene TRBJ2-7; 8 nucleotides agree with TRBD1. The CDR3 consists of 12 residues. In germline, CDR1 is MNHEY, CDR2 SMNVEV (reference sequence). The junction had 5 bases not matched to a gene; V was cut back by 7 bases and J by 6 bases. The DNA of the CDR3 is TGTGCCAGCATGGACAGGGTCGGCGAGCAGTACTTC. As protein: CASMDRVGEQYF.

The chain couples TRBV6-1 to TRBJ1-1; TRBD1 agrees at 9 bases. Trimming took 5 bases from V and 5 from J; bases not matched to a gene: 6. Germline V CDR1 and CDR2: MNHNS, SASEGT. The CDR3 contains 14 residues. CDR3 sequence reads: CASSYKTGGTEAFF. The CDR3 coding sequence is TGTGCCAGCAGTTATAAGACAGGGGGGACTGAAGCTTTCTTT.

The chain recombines TRBV27 with TRBJ2-7; 7 positions agree with TRBD2. With 5 bases clipped from V and 1 base from J, the junction kept 14 bases outside the gene matches. Germline V gives CDR1 MNHEY, CDR2 SMNVEV (reference sequence). The CDR3 sequence is 17 residues long. As DNA, the CDR3 is TGTGCCAGCAGTAGTGGGGAGGGTCGACAGTTTTCCTACGAGCAGTACTTC. Translated: CASSSGEGRQFSYEQYF.

The V call is TRBV27, the J call TRBJ1-1, with 8 bases aligning to TRBD1. Trimming took 7 bases from V and 4 from J; bases not matched to a gene: 5. CDR1 is MNHEY, CDR2 SMNVEV, per germline (reference sequence). The CDR3 is 13 residues long. CDR3 loop: CASTDRAGTEAFF. The CDR3 DNA sequence: TGTGCCAGCACGGACAGGGCGGGCACTGAAGCTTTCTTT.

CDR3 DNA: TGTGCCAGCAGTTTTCGGGGGGCGAATGGCTACACCTTC. Translating gives CASSFRGANGYTF. The chain couples TRBV27 to TRBJ1-2, with D possibly TRBD1 on 6 matching bases. Germline assignment: CDR1 MNHEY and CDR2 SMNVEV (reference sequence). The V end lost 3 bases, the J end lost 6 bases, and 11 bases lay between the germline ends. This CDR3 contains 13 residues.

There are a few counts of this clone. This rearrangement joins TRBV6-6 to TRBJ2-2, with TRBD2 identical over 7 bases. Germline loops: CDR1 MNHNY, CDR2 SVGAGI (reference sequence). The J segment lost 0 bases and the V segment lost 6 bases, leaving 4 bases of the junction unmatched. This CDR3 region has 15 residues. The chain's CDR3 is CASRPGGTNTGELFF. The CDR3 nucleotides are TGTGCCAGCAGGCCCGGGGGGACGAACACCGGGGAGCTGTTTTTT.

This chain connects TRBV4-3 to TRBJ1-2, with D perhaps TRBD1 (5 bases). This CDR3 has 15 amino acids. Deletions cut 3 bases from V and 0 bases from J, with 11 bases between. CDR1 is LGHNA and CDR2 is YSLEER in the germline V gene. The CDR3 DNA follows: TGCGCCAGCAGCCATTTGACAGACACTAACTATGGCTACACCTTC. It translates to CASSHLTDTNYGYTF.

The V and J genes are TRBV19 and TRBJ2-2, with a tentative D call TRBD2 (5 bases). This CDR3 has 16 amino acids. Looked up from germline, CDR1 is LNHDA and CDR2 is SQIVND (reference sequence). V shed 3 bases and J shed 0 bases, with 11 bases lying between them. CDR3 residues: CASSIFGGSNTGELFF. The CDR3 DNA is TGTGCCAGTAGTATTTTCGGCGGGTCGAACACCGGGGAGCTGTTTTTT.